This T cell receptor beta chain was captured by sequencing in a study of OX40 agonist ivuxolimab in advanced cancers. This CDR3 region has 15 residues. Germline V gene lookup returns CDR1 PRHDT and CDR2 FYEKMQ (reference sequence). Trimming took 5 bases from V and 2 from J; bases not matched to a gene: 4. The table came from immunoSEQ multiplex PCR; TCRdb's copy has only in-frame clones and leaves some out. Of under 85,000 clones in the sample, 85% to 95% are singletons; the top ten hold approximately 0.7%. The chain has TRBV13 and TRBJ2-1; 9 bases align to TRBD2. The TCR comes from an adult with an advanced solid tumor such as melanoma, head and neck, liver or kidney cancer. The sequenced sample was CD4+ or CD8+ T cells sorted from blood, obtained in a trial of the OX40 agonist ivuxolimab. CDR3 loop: CASSVIAGAYNEQFF. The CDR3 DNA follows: TGTGCCAGCAGCGTAATAGCGGGAGCCTACAATGAGCAGTTCTTC.